The 15 T cell receptor beta chains presented below share a single source sample, sequenced in a study of Graves' ophthalmopathy and Graves' hyperthyroidism. RNA transcripts served as template for amplifying TCR beta CDR3 sequences. HTBI primers were used in a first-round RT-PCR, which preceded a second-round multiplex PCR. TCRdb re-called the multiplex PCR reads through MiXCR, storing one row per CDR3 protein. The data contain under 800,000 distinct CDR3 sequences, 20% to 25% of them singletons. What was sequenced was peripheral blood. Receptors were obtained from a woman between 18 and 29 years old with stable Graves' hyperthyroidism. Some clones in this sample may be carry-over from other donors' samples.

This clonotype has a count of ten or more. The rearrangement joins TRBV10-2 to TRBJ2-7, with no clear D. Germline-derived CDR1 and CDR2 are WSHSY and SAAADI. V shed 6 bases and J shed 1 base, with 13 bases lying between them. The CDR3 loop spans 14 amino acids. As DNA, the CDR3 is TGCGCCAGCAGCCGGCTCCCAGCATCCTACGAGCAGTACTTC. This translates into CASSRLPASYEQYF.

This clonotype was seen many times. V and J are TRBV7-9 and TRBJ1-1, with D unclear. The CDR3 is 13 amino acids. Germline V gene lookup returns CDR1 SEHNR and CDR2 FQNEAQ (reference sequence). V dropped 4 bases and J dropped 5 bases, with 11 bases sitting between them. As DNA, the CDR3 is TGTGCCAGCAGCTCCTCAAGAGGGACTGAAGCTTTCTTT. This codes for CASSSSRGTEAFF.

This clonotype occurred many times. The rearrangement uses TRBV5-1 and TRBJ1-1; a weak D match, TRBD1 (5 bases). This CDR3 comprises 14 residues. With 0 bases removed from V and 7 bases from J, the gap between germline ends came to 13 bases. Germline lookup yields CDR1 SGHRS and CDR2 YFSETQ. In DNA form, the CDR3 reads TGCGCCAGCAGCTTGGCGGGGGGAGGTGGTGAAGCTTTCTTT. Translated: CASSLAGGGGEAFF.

As to this clonotype: Possible read error: a much larger clone is one base away. The chain is built from TRBV12-3 or TRBV12-4 and TRBJ2-5; possible D gene TRBD2, 5 bases. The CDR3 totals 15 residues. V was trimmed by 1 base and J by 3 bases, leaving 12 bases between them. The CDR3 DNA sequence: TGTGCCAGCAGTTTAGGATCGCTGACTAAAGAGACCCAGTACTTC. This codes for CASSLGSLTKETQYF.

This clonotype was recorded a few times. This chain connects TRBV7-9 to TRBJ2-5, with D perhaps assigned TRBD1 or TRBD2 (6 bases each). There are 15 residues in the CDR3. CDR1 is SEHNR and CDR2 is FQNEAQ in the germline V gene (reference sequence). Trimming took off 5 bases at V and 5 bases at J, with 18 bases between the two ends. Here the CDR3 reads CASSISGGGLETQYF. CDR3 in DNA: TGTGCCAGCAGCATTAGTGGAGGGGGTCTCGAGACCCAGTACTTC.

This clonotype came up many times. J is TRBJ1-5 and V is TRBV30; D not resolved. V was shortened by 2 bases and J by 10 bases, with 15 bases between the two germline ends. Looked up from germline, CDR1 is GTSNPN and CDR2 is SVGIG (reference sequence). This CDR3 spans 13 amino acids. The CDR3 protein is CAWSKGAYLPQHF. CDR3 sequence (DNA): TGTGCCTGGAGTAAGGGCGCGTATCTTCCCCAGCATTTT.

In this sample, this clonotype turned up many times. This chain uses TRBV6-5 with TRBJ1-3; a possible D gene is TRBD1 (6 bases). This CDR3 is built from 15 residues. Trimming took 4 bases from V and 2 from J, leaving 12 bases between them. The germline V gene has CDR1 MNHEY and CDR2 SVGAGI. CDR3 sequence reads: CASSLQGHTGNTIYF. CDR3 in DNA: TGTGCCAGCAGTTTACAGGGTCATACTGGAAACACCATATATTTT.

The table lists this clonotype with many counts. The chain carries TRBV12-3 or TRBV12-4 and TRBJ2-5; a possible D gene is TRBD2 (6 bases). The CDR3 extends over 15 amino acids. Trimming shortened V by 7 bases and J by 2 bases, and 17 bases separated the two germline ends. The CDR3 DNA sequence: TGTGCCAGCAACCCCCGAGGGCTAGCGCAAGAGACCCAGTACTTC. Residues: CASNPRGLAQETQYF.

This clonotype was seen repeatedly, ten times or more. A junction boundary mismatches the germline segment, possibly from a read error. This chain connects TRBV27 to TRBJ2-7; maybe TRBD1 (5 bases). The germline V gene has CDR1 MNHEY and CDR2 SMNVEV (reference sequence). The CDR3 is made up of 14 amino acids. In nucleotides, the CDR3 is TGTGCCAGCAGCTTATTGGACAAAGCCTACGAGCAGTACTTC. Translating gives CASSLLDKAYEQYF.

The gene calls are TRBV7-2 and TRBJ2-5, with D possibly being TRBD1 (8 bases). This CDR3 has 15 amino acids. Trimming removed 5 bases at V and 2 bases at J, with 15 bases between. The germline V gene encodes CDR1 SGHTA and CDR2 FQGNSA. The CDR3 DNA sequence: TGTGCCAGCAGCCATCCACAGGGGGGGCAAGAGACCCAGTACTTC. This gives the protein CASSHPQGGQETQYF. Full variable domain (remainder filled in from reference TRBV7-2 and TRBJ2-5): GAGVSQSPSNKVTEKGKDVELRCDPISGHTALYWYRQSLGQGLEFLIYFQGNSAPDKSGLPSDRFSAERTGGSVSTLTIQRTQQEDSAVYLCASSHPQGGQETQYFGPGTRLLVL.

This clonotype was counted ten times or more. In nucleotides, the CDR3 is TGCAGTGCTAGAGATCCCCCGACTAGCGAGATTCAGACCCAGTACTTC. The encoded protein is CSARDPPTSEIQTQYF. The chain carries TRBV20-1 and TRBJ2-5; 8 bases line up with TRBD2. CDR1 is DFQATT and CDR2 is SNEGSKA in the germline V gene (reference sequence). V lost 0 bases and J lost 6; bases outside the gene matches: 12. This CDR3 region has 16 residues.

This clonotype was seen more than once but under ten times. The chain couples TRBV27 to TRBJ2-7, with 7 bases fitting TRBD1. The CDR3 loop spans 14 amino acids. The V gene's germline CDR1 is MNHEY and CDR2 SMNVEV (reference sequence). Trimming cost V 6 bases and J 4 bases; bases outside gene matches: 9. The CDR3 sequence: CASSSYRGAYEQYF. The CDR3 coding sequence is TGTGCCAGCAGCTCCTACAGGGGAGCGTACGAGCAGTACTTC.

This clonotype has ten or more counts. V and J are TRBV12-3 or TRBV12-4 and TRBJ1-1; D perhaps matches TRBD1 (6 bases). V was clipped by 5 bases and J by 3 bases, with 16 bases between them. The CDR3 has 15 amino acids. CDR3 residues: CASSASGVGYTEAFF. The DNA of the CDR3 is TGTGCCAGCAGTGCCTCAGGGGTCGGTTACACTGAAGCTTTCTTT.

Ten or more counts support this clonotype. V and J are TRBV12-3 or TRBV12-4 and TRBJ2-2, with a tentative D call TRBD1 (6 bases). The CDR3 runs 16 residues. The ends were cut back, 5 bases at V and 4 bases at J, with 17 bases in the middle. For the CDR3, the DNA is TGTGCCAGCAGTCCTCAGGGGCTTGTTGGCACCGGGGAGCTGTTTTTT. This encodes CASSPQGLVGTGELFF.

This clonotype was recorded at least ten times. Germline and junction disagree at one end, which may indicate a read error. The gene calls are TRBV5-1 and TRBJ1-5; D unresolved. Looked up from germline, CDR1 is SGHRS and CDR2 is YFSETQ. The length of the CDR3 is 14 residues. The CDR3 DNA sequence: TGCGCCAGCAGCTTTGGAAGTAGCGATCAGCCCCAGCATTTT. As protein: CASSFGSSDQPQHF.